This is a list of T cell receptor beta chains from one sample in a study of CD8 T cells in Susac syndrome. TCRdb reanalysed the immunoSEQ multiplex PCR reads using MiXCR and keeps one entry per CDR3 protein. The table records 300,000 or so distinct CDR3 sequences, roughly 94% of them present only once. Sequenced: CD4+ T cells from PBMCs. These receptors came from a human donor with multiple sclerosis. Each CDR3 is given with its conserved first and last residue.

v_call cdr3_aa
TRBV12-3/TRBV12-4 CASSPRQGMGEAFF
TRBV7-9 CASSLPQGTIYEQYF
TRBV2 CASSEYGGSTDTQYF
TRBV7-9 CASSLDTVIEQFF
TRBV29-1 CSALEGTNTEAFF
TRBV30 CAWSTTLRDRNSPLHF
TRBV20-1 CSAHYNGYEQYF
TRBV2 CASSRPGQGGSYGYTF
TRBV12-5 CASGLVRGITDTQYF
TRBV2 CARTGGGNTEAFF
TRBV29-1 CSVRTSGSMNGHEQYF
TRBV12-3/TRBV12-4 CASTRDSALNTGELFF
TRBV20-1 CSAPPVLPSGETQYF
TRBV18 CASSPGTGANFLYGYTF
TRBV7-2 CASSPGGLAGNNEQFF
TRBV7-9 CASSSGGGYAGELFF
TRBV9 CASSVLDRPYGGYTF
TRBV6-5 CASSSRQVLSYEQYF
TRBV20-1 CSARWTQETQYF
TRBV7-8 CASSFSGSGSGELFF
TRBV27 CASSMGSSYNSPLHF
TRBV7-9 CASSFLRTGGLTGELFF
TRBV12-3/TRBV12-4 CASSLEGQGPYEQYF
TRBV7-7 CASSLRDRGAEQYF
TRBV7-2 CASSRGGTGTYEQYF
TRBV6-1 CASIPRRQGRDTEAFF
TRBV10-3 CAISEDRRTGELFF
TRBV19 CASSFPGTDQPQHF
TRBV11-2 CASSLGRGRSDTQYF
TRBV5-1 CASSPLAGINTGELFF
TRBV20-1 CSARAGQPGNTIYF
TRBV29-1 CSVVRGGETQYF
TRBV12-3/TRBV12-4 CASSPRVGPQHF
TRBV5-1 CASSFSLGGGFEQYF
TRBV5-1 CASSMDATGLSETQYF
TRBV29-1 CSVGGLLFPEQYF
TRBV7-2 CASSLQRGTYNEQFF
TRBV10-3 CAISDLTGDYNEQFF
TRBV19 CASSPRTVVNTEAFF
TRBV4-3 CASSPRAARDTGELFF
TRBV25-1 CASSDRGYEQYF
TRBV19 CASSIGLAGVQETQYF
TRBV7-2 CASSSPGQGVQYF